Each of the 14 T cell receptor beta chains below was sequenced from the same sample in a study of early T cells in non-severe SARS-CoV-2 infection (dated by TCRdb to the early 2020s). Library preparation was by 5' RACE. The data were produced on a NextSeq 500. TCRdb reprocessed the public reads (quality trimming at Q25 with fastp, clone calling with MiXCR) and kept in-frame beta chains. Rows are combined by CDR3 protein, so each entry shows the most common genes and DNA. This sample is represented by around 80,000 distinct CDR3 sequences; 13% of them were singletons. The ten largest account for approximately 6% of the sample. Input material: whole blood. The receptors shown here come from an adult who was a healthcare worker with PCR-confirmed SARS-CoV-2 infection or an uninfected control (not recorded which).

This clonotype was found many times. V is TRBV20-1 and J is TRBJ1-1; D is possibly TRBD1 (5 bases). CDR3 length: 15 residues. With 0 bases removed from V and 4 bases from J, the gap between germline ends came to 15 bases. Germline loops: CDR1 DFQATT, CDR2 SNEGSKA (reference sequence). CDR3: CSARDRITGFTEAFF. The CDR3 DNA reads TGCAGTGCTAGAGATAGGATTACAGGATTCACTGAAGCTTTCTTT.

The V gene is TRBV12-3 or TRBV12-4, the J gene TRBJ2-5; a possible D gene is TRBD2 (6 bases). V lost 5 bases and J lost 5, with 15 bases in between. The length of the CDR3 is 14 residues. The CDR3 sequence is CASSRFGGEETQYF. CDR3 bases: TGTGCCAGCAGTAGATTCGGGGGTGAGGAGACCCAGTACTTC.

This clonotype was counted between two and nine times. The rearrangement joins TRBV25-1 to TRBJ2-3; D may correspond to TRBD1 or TRBD2 (6 bases each). CDR1 MGHDK and CDR2 SYGVNS come from the germline V gene. The CDR3 totals 14 residues. Trimming took 6 bases from V and 3 from J, leaving 13 bases between them. Here the CDR3 reads CASSAGGGTDTQYF. In DNA form, the CDR3 reads TGTGCCAGCAGCGCTGGAGGGGGTACAGATACGCAGTATTTT.

CDR3 DNA sequence: TGCAGCGCCTCCAGAGGGGACGAGCAGTACTTC. This sequence encodes CSASRGDEQYF. J is TRBJ2-7 and V is TRBV29-1; D may be TRBD1 or TRBD2 (5 bases each). Germline V gives CDR1 SQVTM, CDR2 ANQGSEA. This CDR3 has 11 amino acids. V shed 7 bases and J shed 5 bases, with 12 bases lying between them.

This clonotype turned up a few times. The J gene is TRBJ2-1, the V gene TRBV9; D is undetermined. This CDR3 spans 15 amino acids. Germline CDR1 reads SGDLS; CDR2 reads YYNGEE. The germline V and J ends were trimmed by 3 bases and 5 bases, with 15 bases remaining between them. As DNA, the CDR3 is TGTGCCAGCAGCGCCAGCCAGCCCCGGGACAATGAGCAGTTCTTC. This encodes CASSASQPRDNEQFF.

V and J are TRBV20-1 and TRBJ2-1; 7 bases line up with TRBD2. The CDR3 is 14 amino acids. The ends lost 6 bases at V and 0 bases at J; junction bases unmatched: 5. CDR1 and CDR2 from the germline V gene are DFQATT and SNEGSKA (reference sequence). CDR3 sequence reads: CSARAGSSYNEQFF. The CDR3 DNA follows: TGCAGTGCCCGAGCGGGGAGCTCCTACAATGAGCAGTTCTTC.

J is TRBJ2-4 and V is TRBV18; maybe TRBD1 (6 bases). CDR1 is KGHSH, CDR2 LQKENI, per germline. The CDR3 contains 20 residues. Trimming removed 2 bases at V and 3 bases at J, with 26 bases between. The CDR3 nucleotides read TGTGCCAGCTCACCAGGTCGGACAGCAAGGGTCATATTGGACAAAAACATTCAGTACTTC. This translates into CASSPGRTARVILDKNIQYF.

J is TRBJ2-1 and V is TRBV7-3; the D gene could be TRBD1 or TRBD2 (6 bases each). Germline V gene sequence: CDR1 SGHTA, CDR2 FQGTGA. This CDR3 contains 12 residues. Between the trimmed V and J ends, which lost 5 bases and 11 bases, there was a span of 13 bases. DNA for the CDR3: TGTGCCAGCAGCCCAAGGGGGGATCAGCAGTTCTTC. It specifies CASSPRGDQQFF.

The gene calls are TRBV6-1 and TRBJ2-6; 10 positions agree with TRBD1. V was pared by 9 bases and J by 0 bases, with 2 bases of the junction left unmatched. Germline V gives CDR1 MNHNS, CDR2 SASEGT. The CDR3 is made up of 15 amino acids. In DNA form, the CDR3 reads TGTGCCAGTCGGACAGGGGGCTCTGGGGCCAACGTCCTGACTTTC. Its protein is CASRTGGSGANVLTF.

This clonotype was observed at least ten times. This chain connects TRBV11-3 to TRBJ2-5; TRBD2 matches 12 bases. CDR1 is SGHNT, CDR2 YENEEA, per germline. The CDR3 extends over 14 amino acids. V lost 5 bases and J lost 5; bases outside the gene matches: 3. CDR3 amino acids: CASSAGLAGETQYF. The CDR3 DNA follows: TGTGCCAGCAGCGCAGGACTAGCGGGGGAGACCCAGTACTTC.

This clonotype was recorded at least ten times. The chain has TRBV4-1 and TRBJ1-6; D might be TRBD1 (5 bases). V was clipped by 5 bases and J by 6 bases, with 20 bases between them. The V gene's germline CDR1 is MGHRA and CDR2 YSYEKL. The CDR3 spans 17 residues. The CDR3: CASSGGDLGMVNSPLHF. DNA of the CDR3: TGCGCCAGCAGCGGGGGAGACTTGGGGATGGTTAATTCACCCCTCCACTTT.

This clonotype was observed a handful of times. The chain joins TRBV18 to TRBJ2-1; TRBD2 is a possible D gene (5 bases). CDR1 and CDR2 (germline): KGHSH, LQKENI. CDR3 length: 15 amino acids. Trimming shortened V by 0 bases and J by 0 bases, and 6 bases separated the two germline ends. CDR3 sequence: CASSPPSVSYNEQFF. The CDR3 DNA follows: TGTGCCAGCTCACCACCTAGCGTCTCCTACAATGAGCAGTTCTTC.

This clonotype was recorded at least ten times. This chain links TRBV4-2 with TRBJ2-7; 10 nucleotides agree with TRBD2. Germline assignment: CDR1 LGHNA and CDR2 YNFKEQ. CDR3 size: 19 residues. The V and J ends lost 0 bases and 0 bases, in that order; junction bases with no gene match: 11. The CDR3, as DNA: TGTGCCAGCAGCCAAGATCTGTGGGGTGGACTAGCGGTCTCCTACGAGCAGTACTTC. Translation: CASSQDLWGGLAVSYEQYF.

This clonotype was counted between two and nine times. This chain joins TRBV2 and TRBJ1-1, with 7 bases fitting TRBD1. J was trimmed by 4 bases and V by 7 bases; bases with no gene match: 6. CDR1 SNHLY and CDR2 FYNNEI come from the germline V gene. The CDR3 is made up of 13 amino acids. Here the CDR3 DNA reads TGTGCCAGCACCCAGACAGGGACCACTGAAGCTTTCTTT. It is translated as CASTQTGTTEAFF. Combining the CDR3 with reference TRBV2 and TRBJ1-1 gives the whole variable domain EPEVTQTPSHQVTQMGQEVILRCVPISNHLYFYWYRQILGQKVEFLVSFYNNEISEKSEIFDDQFSVERPDGSNFTLKIRSTKLEDSAMYFCASTQTGTTEAFFGQGTRLTVV.